There are a few counts of the clone carrying this TCR beta chain. As yet, its antigen is unknown. Germline values: CDR1 SGHAT, CDR2 FQDESV (reference sequence). CDR3 length: 19 amino acids. The J segment lost 2 bases and the V segment lost 5 bases, leaving 16 bases of the junction unmatched. These data belong to a study of T-cell memory formation after mild COVID-19. Whole-study results and caveats: Among clones contracting day 15 to 85, CD4/CD8 was balanced, whereas later expanders leaned CD4+.

Sample barcodes and UMIs were carried by the TCR alpha and TCR beta cDNA libraries that 5'RACE generated with constant-segment primers. One entry per CDR3 protein results from TCRdb running MiXCR on the 5' RACE reads. The profile shows under 650,000 distinct CDR3 sequences, about a sixth of them singletons. The rearrangement uses TRBV11-1 and TRBJ2-3, with TRBD2 matching over 10 bases. The specimen sequenced was PBMCs or a T cell subset sorted from them (not recorded which). The sequence derives from an adult woman who had mild COVID-19 (a few samples of this study predate the infection). Cell type and time point are not known. CDR3 coding DNA: TGTGCCAGCAGCCACCCTCGGGCTAGCGGGAGCGCTACCACAGATACGCAGTATTTT. It yields the protein CASSHPRASGSATTDTQYF.